Included here is one TCR beta chain sequence, with context. Produced via immunoSEQ multiplex PCR; TCRdb's table is partial and in-frame only. The top ten clones hold more than 2% of a sample with just under 85,000 clones, roughly nine tenths of them seen once. V lost 2 bases and J 6 bases, leaving 20 bases between the germline ends. This CDR3 spans 16 amino acids. The germline V gene encodes CDR1 GTSNPN and CDR2 SVGIG (reference sequence). The sample originates from a study of T cell changes during pregnancy in multiple sclerosis. The rearrangement joins TRBV30 to TRBJ1-5; tentatively, D is TRBD1 (6 bases). Material: peripheral blood, obtained in the first trimester of pregnancy. The clonotype was recovered from a female donor with multiple sclerosis, enrolled in a pregnancy study. The CDR3 DNA reads as TGTGCCTGGAGTCGACCGGGACATAGTACGGGTCAGCCCCAGCATTTT. Its protein is CAWSRPGHSTGQPQHF.